This T cell receptor beta chain is drawn from a study of blood T cell repertoires in COVID-19 (dated by TCRdb to 2020 to 2021). For the study in its entirety: The collaborator samples originated in the United States, Italy and Spain and spanned the acute and convalescent phases of COVID-19. HLA class I and class II types, where available, came from metadata supplied by the sample provider rather than from assay-based typing. The material from the prospective study consisted of cDNA or gDNA derived from T cells, B-cell-depleted T cells, or PBMCs. Subjects who had been exposed to COVID-19, were actively infected with it, or had recovered from it provided the deeply sampled blood TCRbeta repertoires that made up the dataset. The samples were drawn from the first 160 participants of the ongoing ImmuneRACE study and from 1,254 subjects provided by 6 global collaborators. A de-identified subject ID, COVID-19 status, age in years and sex were almost always included in the sample metadata. A freely available public database, intended as a resource for researchers studying the immune response to SARS-CoV-2, is where the repertoires were released.

TCRbeta CDR3 regions were amplified from genomic DNA by means of the immunoSEQ Assay, a bias-controlled multiplex PCR. As for the authors' bioinformatics: The number of nucleated cells in each sample was estimated from the amplification of reference gene primers within the assay. To quantify the absolute abundance of each unique TCRbeta CDR3 rearrangement, sequence reads were collapsed and filtered. For each sample, productive Simpson clonality was calculated by taking the square root of Simpson's diversity index across productive rearrangements. TCRdb obtained this table from immuneACCESS and retained in-frame rearrangements with V and J assigned. These tables miss some clones; where compared with another copy, unresolved V genes account for less than half of the shortfall, and the remainder is unexplained. V and J calls and clone size come straight from that table; D and trimming were deduced from the DNA. This sample has 45,000 or so clones in its table, and 83% of those were observed once. The ten most abundant clones make up 8% to 10% of the sample.

On the study overall, not on this receptor specifically: The amount of clinical and demographic metadata varied by source and participant and was provided uncurated.

Whole blood was collected in K2EDTA tubes by collaborating institutions according to the institutions' own protocols. For TCRbeta analysis, collaborators shipped samples as frozen whole blood, isolated PBMCs, or DNA extracted from either of those sample types. Note on this clone: Its antigen is still unknown. No much larger clone exists at a distance of one base, and base qualities are not known.

Reading the germline V gene gives CDR1 SGHDT and CDR2 YYEEEE. The V and J ends are trimmed by 2 bases and 2 bases, leaving 11 bases between them. The CDR3, from cysteine to phenylalanine, totals 15 residues. Solely the CDR3 DNA is kept, with 45 bases framed from the first base. The sequenced material came from peripheral blood. The V gene is TRBV5-6 and the J gene is TRBJ1-5; the best D guess is TRBD1, with 5 bases matching. The sequence was obtained from a man aged 80 or over in a cohort sampled during active COVID-19. The DNA sequence reads TGTGCCAGCAGCTTTAGGGGCAGGGGCAATCAGCCCCAGCATTTT. This translates into CASSFRGRGNQPQHF.